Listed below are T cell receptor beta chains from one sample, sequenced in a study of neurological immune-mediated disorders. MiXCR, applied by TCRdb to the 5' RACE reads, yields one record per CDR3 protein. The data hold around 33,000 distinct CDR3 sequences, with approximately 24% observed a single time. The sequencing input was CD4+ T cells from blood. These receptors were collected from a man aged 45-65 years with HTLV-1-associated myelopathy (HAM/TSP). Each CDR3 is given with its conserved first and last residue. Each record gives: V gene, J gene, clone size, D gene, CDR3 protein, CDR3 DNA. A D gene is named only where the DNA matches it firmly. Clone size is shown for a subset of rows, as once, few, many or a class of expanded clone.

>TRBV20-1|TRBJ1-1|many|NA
CSARVLFRDTEAFF
TGCAGTGCTAGGGTTTTATTCAGGGACACTGAAGCTTTCTTT
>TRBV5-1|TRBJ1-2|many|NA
CASSFGWSGEDYGYTF
TGCGCCAGCAGCTTTGGATGGTCAGGGGAGGACTATGGCTACACCTTC
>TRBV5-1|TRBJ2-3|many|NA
CASSLNRDPTDTQYF
TGCGCCAGCAGCTTGAACCGGGACCCCACAGATACGCAGTATTTT
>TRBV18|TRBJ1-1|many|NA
CASSPVNRPNTEAFF
TGTGCCAGCTCACCCGTGAACAGGCCGAACACTGAAGCTTTCTTT
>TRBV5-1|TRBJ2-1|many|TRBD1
CASSLTGESYNEQFF
TGCGCCAGCAGCTTGACAGGGGAATCCTACAATGAGCAGTTCTTC
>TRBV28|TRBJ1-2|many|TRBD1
CASGQQGPNPGYTF
TGTGCCAGCGGCCAACAGGGGCCGAATCCTGGCTACACCTTC
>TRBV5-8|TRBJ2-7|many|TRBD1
CASRDRAYEQYF
TGTGCCAGCAGGGACAGGGCCTACGAGCAGTACTTC
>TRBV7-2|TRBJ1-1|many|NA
CASSPSALRAAEAFF
TGTGCCAGCAGCCCCAGTGCTCTTCGGGCAGCTGAAGCTTTCTTT
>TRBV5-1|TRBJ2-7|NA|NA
CASSLRDGASNEQYF
TGCGCCAGCAGCCTCAGAGACGGAGCTAGTAACGAGCAGTACTTC
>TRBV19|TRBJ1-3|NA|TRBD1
CATPEQTPDRGYDRSGNTIYF
TGTGCCACCCCAGAGCAGACGCCGGACAGGGGTTATGATCGCTCTGGAAACACCATATATTTT
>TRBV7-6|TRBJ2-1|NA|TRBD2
CASSSKVSIGRGTSEDSDQFF
TGTGCCAGCAGCTCTAAAGTATCGATTGGTCGGGGGACTAGCGAAGACAGTGATCAGTTCTTC
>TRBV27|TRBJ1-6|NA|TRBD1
CASSLLGQGASPLHF
TGTGCCAGCAGTTTACTCGGACAGGGTGCTTCACCCCTCCACTTT
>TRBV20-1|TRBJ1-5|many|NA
CSAATGSNLNQPQHF
TGCAGTGCTGCCACAGGGTCGAACCTCAATCAGCCCCAGCATTTT
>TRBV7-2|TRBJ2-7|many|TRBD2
CASSPGLAGVVQYF
TGTGCCAGCAGCCCGGGACTAGCGGGAGTAGTGCAGTACTTC
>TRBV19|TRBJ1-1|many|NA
CASSIDPMRSFRMNTEAFF
TGTGCCAGTAGTATAGATCCAATGCGGAGCTTCAGAATGAACACTGAAGCTTTCTTT
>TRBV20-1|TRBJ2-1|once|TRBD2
CSAPAGGRYNEQFF
TGCAGTGCTCCAGCGGGGGGCCGTTACAATGAGCAGTTCTTC
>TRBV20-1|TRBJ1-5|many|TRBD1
CSARDSGTGTVSNQPQHF
TGCAGTGCTAGAGACTCCGGGACAGGGACAGTTAGCAATCAGCCCCAGCATTTT
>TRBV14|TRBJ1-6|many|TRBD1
CASSQGGTANSPLHF
TGTGCCAGCAGCCAAGGGGGGACAGCCAATTCACCCCTCCACTTT
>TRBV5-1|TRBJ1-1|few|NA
CASSLARGEAFF
TGCGCCAGCAGCTTGGCCAGGGGTGAAGCTTTCTTT
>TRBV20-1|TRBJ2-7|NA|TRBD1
CSASGQGAYEQYF
TGCAGTGCTTCCGGACAGGGGGCCTACGAGCAGTACTTC
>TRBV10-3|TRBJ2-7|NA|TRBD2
CAISAGLAGLSYEQYF
TGTGCCATCAGCGCGGGACTAGCGGGCCTCTCCTACGAGCAGTACTTC
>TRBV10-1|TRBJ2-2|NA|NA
CASRGDLPGELFF
TGCGCCAGCAGGGGGGACCTCCCCGGGGAGCTGTTTTTT
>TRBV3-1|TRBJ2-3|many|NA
CASSRRGGTDTQYF
TGTGCCAGCAGCCGGAGGGGAGGCACAGATACGCAGTATTTT
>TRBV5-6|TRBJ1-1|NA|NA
CASSQIGGRTEAFF
TGTGCCAGCAGCCAGATAGGGGGTAGAACTGAAGCTTTCTTT
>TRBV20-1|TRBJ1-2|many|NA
CSSGIHLSNYGYTF
TGCAGTTCAGGTATCCACCTATCTAACTATGGCTACACCTTC
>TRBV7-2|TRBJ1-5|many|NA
CASSPLGGGQPQHF
TGTGCCAGCAGCCCCCTGGGGGGCGGGCAGCCCCAGCATTTT
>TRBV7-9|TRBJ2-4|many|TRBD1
CASSLQSFRDRGINIQYF
TGTGCCAGCAGCTTACAGTCTTTCCGGGACAGGGGGATTAACATTCAGTACTTC
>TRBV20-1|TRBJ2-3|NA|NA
CSARIGGRTDTQYF
TGCAGTGCTAGGATCGGGGGGCGCACAGATACGCAGTATTTT
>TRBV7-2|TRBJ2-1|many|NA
CASSLFRDTVKEQFF
TGTGCCAGCAGCTTATTCCGGGACACCGTAAAGGAGCAGTTCTTC
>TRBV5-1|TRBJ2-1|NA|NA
CASSLDVVGHNEQFF
TGTGCCAGCAGCTTGGATGTCGTGGGGCACAATGAGCAGTTCTTC
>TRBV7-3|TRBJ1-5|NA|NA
CASSLYNGTYFQPQHF
TGTGCCAGCAGCTTATATAATGGGACATATTTTCAGCCCCAGCATTTT
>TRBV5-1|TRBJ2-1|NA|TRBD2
CASSLGHSGRNEQFF
TGCGCCAGCAGCTTGGGACACAGCGGGAGGAATGAGCAGTTCTTC
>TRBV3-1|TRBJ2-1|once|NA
CASSQDLAVRGEQFF
TGTGCCAGCAGCCAAGATCTGGCAGTTAGAGGGGAGCAGTTCTTC
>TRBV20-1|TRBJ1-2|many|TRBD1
CSARDGTGGNYGYTF
TGCAGTGCTAGAGATGGGACAGGGGGCAACTATGGCTACACCTTC
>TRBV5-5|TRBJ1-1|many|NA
CASSLVGTPMNTEAFF
TGTGCCAGCAGCTTGGTCGGGACACCCATGAACACTGAAGCTTTCTTT
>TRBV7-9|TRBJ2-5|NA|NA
CASSTPLGRETQYF
TGTGCCAGCAGCACCCCCCTGGGGCGGGAGACCCAGTACTTC
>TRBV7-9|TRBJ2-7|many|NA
CASSLGDYPPYEQYF
TGTGCCAGCAGCTTGGGCGATTACCCTCCCTACGAGCAGTACTTC
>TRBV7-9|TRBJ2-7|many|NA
CASSLEREQYF
TGTGCCAGCAGCCTAGAGCGGGAGCAGTACTTC
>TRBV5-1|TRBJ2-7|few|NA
CASSLEVGAYEQYF
TGCGCCAGCAGCTTGGAAGTAGGGGCCTACGAGCAGTACTTC
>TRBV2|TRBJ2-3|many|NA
CASSPDYKDTQYF
TGTGCCAGCAGTCCAGATTATAAGGATACGCAGTATTTT
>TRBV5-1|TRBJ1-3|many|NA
CASSLGGVGGNTIYF
TGCGCCAGCAGCTTAGGAGGGGTCGGTGGAAACACCATATATTTT
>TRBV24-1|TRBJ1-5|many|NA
CATSDEGDQPQHF
TGTGCCACCAGTGATGAGGGTGATCAGCCCCAGCATTTT
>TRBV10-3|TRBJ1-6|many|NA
CAISNVQGDNSPLHF
TGTGCCATCAGTAACGTCCAAGGGGATAATTCGCCCCTCCACTTT
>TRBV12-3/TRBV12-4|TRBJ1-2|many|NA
CASSQVGGGWGYTF
TGTGCCAGCAGTCAGGTCGGCGGGGGCTGGGGCTACACCTTC
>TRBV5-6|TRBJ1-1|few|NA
CASSLDRDDTEAFF
TGTGCCAGCAGCTTGGACAGGGATGACACTGAAGCTTTCTTT
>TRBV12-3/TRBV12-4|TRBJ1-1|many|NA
CASKRSIMNTEAFF
TGTGCCAGCAAAAGGAGCATAATGAACACTGAAGCTTTCTTT
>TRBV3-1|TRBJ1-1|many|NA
CASSRREYTEAFF
TGTGCCAGCAGTCGCAGAGAATACACTGAAGCTTTCTTT
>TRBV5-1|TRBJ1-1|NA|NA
CASSLGGSNTEAFF
TGCGCCAGCTCCCTCGGGGGGTCTAACACTGAAGCTTTCTTT
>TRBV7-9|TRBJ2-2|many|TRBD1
CASSLDRGNTGELFF
TGTGCCAGCAGCTTGGACAGGGGGAACACCGGGGAGCTGTTTTTT
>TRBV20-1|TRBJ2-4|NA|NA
CSASPRVCDKNIQYF
TGCAGTGCTAGCCCTCGGGTTTGTGACAAAAACATTCAGTACTTC
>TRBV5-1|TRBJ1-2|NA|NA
CASSLASGGYCYTF
TGCGCCAGCAGCTTGGCCTCGGGCGGCTATTGCTACACCTTC
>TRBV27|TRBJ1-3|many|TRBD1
CASSFLGQGRLSRSGNTIYF
TGTGCCAGCAGTTTCCTAGGACAGGGGAGGCTATCCCGCTCTGGAAACACCATATATTTT
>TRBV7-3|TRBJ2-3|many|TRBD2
CASSGRGGRDTQYF
TGTGCCAGCAGCGGGCGGGGGGGCCGGGATACGCAGTATTTT
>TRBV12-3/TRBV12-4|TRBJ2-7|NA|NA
CASSLRVRAASYGEQYF
TGTGCCAGCAGTTTAAGGGTGCGGGCCGCGTCGTACGGCGAGCAGTACTTC
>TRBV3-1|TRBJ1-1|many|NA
CASSQRAEAFF
TGTGCCAGCAGTCAAAGGGCTGAAGCTTTCTTT
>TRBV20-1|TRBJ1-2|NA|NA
CSARVQGAYGYTF
TGCAGTGCTAGAGTTCAGGGCGCGTATGGCTACACCTTC
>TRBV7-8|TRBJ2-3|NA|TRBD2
CASSETSGGNTDTQYF
TGTGCCAGCAGCGAAACTAGCGGGGGGAACACAGATACGCAGTATTTT
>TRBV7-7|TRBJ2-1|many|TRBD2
CASSTGTSGNSEQFF
TGTGCCAGCAGCACCGGGACTAGCGGGAATAGTGAGCAGTTCTTC
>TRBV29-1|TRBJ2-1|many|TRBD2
CSVEDIGLAGMKQFF
TGCAGCGTTGAAGATATTGGACTAGCGGGAATGAAGCAGTTCTTC
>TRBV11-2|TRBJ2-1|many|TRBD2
CASSYTSGGNNEQFF
TGTGCCAGCAGCTACACTAGCGGGGGAAACAATGAGCAGTTCTTC